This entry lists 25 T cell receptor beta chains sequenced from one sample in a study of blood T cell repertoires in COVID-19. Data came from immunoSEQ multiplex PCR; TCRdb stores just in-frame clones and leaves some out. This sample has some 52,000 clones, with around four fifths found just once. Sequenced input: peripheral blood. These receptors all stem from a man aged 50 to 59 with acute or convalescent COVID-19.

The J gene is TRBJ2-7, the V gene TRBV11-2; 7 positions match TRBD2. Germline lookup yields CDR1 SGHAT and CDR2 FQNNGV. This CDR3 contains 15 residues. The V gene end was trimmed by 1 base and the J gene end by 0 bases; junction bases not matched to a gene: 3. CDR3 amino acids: CASSLVGGSSYEQYF. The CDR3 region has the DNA TGTGCCAGCAGCTTAGTCGGCGGGAGCTCCTACGAGCAGTACTTC. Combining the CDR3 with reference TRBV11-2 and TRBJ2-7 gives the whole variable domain EAGVAQSPRYKIIEKRQSVAFWCNPISGHATLYWYQQILGQGPKLLIQFQNNGVVDDSQLPKDRFSAERLKGVDSTLKIQPAKLEDSAVYLCASSLVGGSSYEQYFGPGTRLTVT.

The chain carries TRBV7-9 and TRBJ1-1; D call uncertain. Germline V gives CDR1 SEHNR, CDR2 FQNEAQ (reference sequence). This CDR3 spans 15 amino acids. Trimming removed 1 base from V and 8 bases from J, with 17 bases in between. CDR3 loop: CASSLGIVGKVEAFF. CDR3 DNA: TGTGCCAGCAGCTTAGGTATAGTCGGGAAGGTGGAAGCTTTCTTT.

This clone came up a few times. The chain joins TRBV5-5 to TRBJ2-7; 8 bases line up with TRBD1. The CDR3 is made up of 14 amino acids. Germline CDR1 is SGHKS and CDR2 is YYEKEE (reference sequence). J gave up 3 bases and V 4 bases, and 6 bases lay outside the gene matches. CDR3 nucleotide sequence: TGTGCCAGCAGCGTGGGACAGGCTAACTACGAGCAGTACTTC. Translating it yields CASSVGQANYEQYF. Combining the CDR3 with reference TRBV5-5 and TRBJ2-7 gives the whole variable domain DAGVTQSPTHLIKTRGQQVTLRCSPISGHKSVSWYQQVLGQGPQFIFQYYEKEERGRGNFPDRFSARQFPNYSSELNVNALLLGDSALYLCASSVGQANYEQYFGPGTRLTVT.

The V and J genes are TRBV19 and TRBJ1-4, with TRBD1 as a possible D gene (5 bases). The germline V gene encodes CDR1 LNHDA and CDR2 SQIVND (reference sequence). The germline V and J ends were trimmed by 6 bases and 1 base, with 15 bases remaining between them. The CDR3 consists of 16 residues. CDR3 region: CASRTGVGGTNEKLFF. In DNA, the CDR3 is TGTGCCAGTAGAACGGGGGTCGGGGGAACTAATGAAAAACTGTTTTTT.

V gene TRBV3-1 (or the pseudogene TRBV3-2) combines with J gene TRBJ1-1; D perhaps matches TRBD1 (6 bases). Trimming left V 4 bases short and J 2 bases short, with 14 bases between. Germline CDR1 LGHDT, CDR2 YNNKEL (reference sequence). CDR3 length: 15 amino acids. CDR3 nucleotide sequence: TGTGCCAGCAGCCTAATCGGGGGGGCCAACACTGAAGCTTTCTTT. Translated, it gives CASSLIGGANTEAFF.

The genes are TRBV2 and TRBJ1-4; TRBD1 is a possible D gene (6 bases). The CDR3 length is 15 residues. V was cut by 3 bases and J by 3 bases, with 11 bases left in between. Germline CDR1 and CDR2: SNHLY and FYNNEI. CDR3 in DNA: TGTGCCAGCAGTGACGGGGACACGGCTAATGAAAAACTGTTTTTT. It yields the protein CASSDGDTANEKLFF.

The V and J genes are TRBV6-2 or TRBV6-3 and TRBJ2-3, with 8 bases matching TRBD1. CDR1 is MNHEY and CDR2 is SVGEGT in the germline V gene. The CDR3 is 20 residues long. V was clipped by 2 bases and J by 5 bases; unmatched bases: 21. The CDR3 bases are TGTGCCAGCAGTTACATCGGCAGGGGGCGCGGGCACAGCGAAGGAGATACGCAGTATTTT. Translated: CASSYIGRGRGHSEGDTQYF.

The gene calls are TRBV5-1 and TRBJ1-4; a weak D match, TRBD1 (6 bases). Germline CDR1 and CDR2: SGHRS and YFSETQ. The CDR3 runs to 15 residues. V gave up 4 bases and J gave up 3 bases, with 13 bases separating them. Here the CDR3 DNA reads TGCGCCAGCAGCCCAGCCGGGACATCTAATGAAAAACTGTTTTTT. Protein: CASSPAGTSNEKLFF.

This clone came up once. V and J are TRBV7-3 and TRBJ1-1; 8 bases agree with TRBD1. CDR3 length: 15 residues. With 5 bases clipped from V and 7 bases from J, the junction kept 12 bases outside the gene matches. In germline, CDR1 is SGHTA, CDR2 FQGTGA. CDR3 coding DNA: TGTGCCAGCAGCATGTTTGGACAGGGTGTCGGTGAAGCTTTCTTT. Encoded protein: CASSMFGQGVGEAFF.

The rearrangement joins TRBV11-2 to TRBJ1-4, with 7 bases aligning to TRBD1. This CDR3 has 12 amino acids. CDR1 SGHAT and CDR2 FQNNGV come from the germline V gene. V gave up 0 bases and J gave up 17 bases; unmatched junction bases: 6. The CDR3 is CASSLDYGTDFF. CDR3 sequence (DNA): TGTGCCAGCAGCTTAGATTACGGGACAGACTTTTTT.

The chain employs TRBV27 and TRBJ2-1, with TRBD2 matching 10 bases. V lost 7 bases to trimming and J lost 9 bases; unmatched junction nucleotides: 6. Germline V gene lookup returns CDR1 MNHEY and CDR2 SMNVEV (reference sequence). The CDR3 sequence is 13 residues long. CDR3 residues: CASKLAGAGEQFF. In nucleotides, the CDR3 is TGTGCCAGCAAGCTAGCGGGAGCCGGTGAGCAGTTCTTC.

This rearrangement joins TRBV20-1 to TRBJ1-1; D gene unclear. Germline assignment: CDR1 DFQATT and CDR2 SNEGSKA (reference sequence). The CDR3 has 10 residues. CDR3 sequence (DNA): TGCAGCCCAATGAGAGAGAGAGCTTTCTTT. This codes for CSPMRERAFF.

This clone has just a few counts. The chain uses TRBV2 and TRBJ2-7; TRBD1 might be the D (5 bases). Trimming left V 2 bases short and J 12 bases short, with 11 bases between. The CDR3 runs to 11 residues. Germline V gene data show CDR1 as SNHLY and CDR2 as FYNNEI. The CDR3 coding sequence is TGTGCCAGCAGTGAACAGGGCAGCCCGTACTTC. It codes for CASSEQGSPYF. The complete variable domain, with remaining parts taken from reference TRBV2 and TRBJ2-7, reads EPEVTQTPSHQVTQMGQEVILRCVPISNHLYFYWYRQILGQKVEFLVSFYNNEISEKSEIFDDQFSVERPDGSNFTLKIRSTKLEDSAMYFCASSEQGSPYFGPGTRLTVT.

The CDR3 DNA is TGTGCCAGCAGCTCCATAGCGGGAGTAATCCGCGAGCAGTACTTC. Translation: CASSSIAGVIREQYF. The chain recombines TRBV11-2 with TRBJ2-7; 9 nucleotides match TRBD2. CDR1 is SGHAT, CDR2 FQNNGV, per germline. This CDR3 comprises 15 residues. V shed 4 bases and J 6 bases; nucleotides not matched to a gene: 10.

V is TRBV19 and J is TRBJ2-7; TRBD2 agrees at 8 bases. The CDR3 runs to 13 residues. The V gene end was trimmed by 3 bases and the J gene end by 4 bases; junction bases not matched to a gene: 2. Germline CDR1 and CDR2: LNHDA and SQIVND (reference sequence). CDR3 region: CASSIGGAYEQYF. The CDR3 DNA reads TGTGCCAGTAGTATCGGGGGGGCGTACGAGCAGTACTTC.

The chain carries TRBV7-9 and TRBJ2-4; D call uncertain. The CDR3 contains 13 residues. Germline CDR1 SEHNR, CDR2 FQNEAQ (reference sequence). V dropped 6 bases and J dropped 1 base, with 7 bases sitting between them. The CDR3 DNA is TGTGCCAGCAGTTCCCTTGCCAAAAACATTCAGTACTTC. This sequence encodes CASSSLAKNIQYF. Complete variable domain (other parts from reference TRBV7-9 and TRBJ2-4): DTGVSQNPRHKITKRGQNVTFRCDPISEHNRLYWYRQTLGQGPEFLTYFQNEAQLEKSRLLSDRFSAERPKGSFSTLEIQRTEQGDSAMYLCASSSLAKNIQYFGAGTRLSVL.

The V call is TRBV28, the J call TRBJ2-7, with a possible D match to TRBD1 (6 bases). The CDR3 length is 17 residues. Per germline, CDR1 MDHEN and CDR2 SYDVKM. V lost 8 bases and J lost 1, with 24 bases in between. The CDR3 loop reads CASQPPLDRLKSYEQYF. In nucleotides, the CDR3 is TGTGCCAGCCAGCCTCCCCTCGACAGGCTCAAATCCTACGAGCAGTACTTC.

CDR3 loop: CASSPAAGSYNEQFF. In DNA form, the CDR3 reads TGTGCCAGCAGCCCTGCAGCGGGTTCCTACAATGAGCAGTTCTTC. The V and J genes are TRBV3-1 (or the pseudogene TRBV3-2) and TRBJ2-1, with a possible D match to TRBD2 (6 bases). CDR1 and CDR2 (germline): LGHDT, YNNKEL (reference sequence). The CDR3 runs to 15 residues. The V end lost 4 bases, the J end lost 1 base, and 11 bases lay between the germline ends.

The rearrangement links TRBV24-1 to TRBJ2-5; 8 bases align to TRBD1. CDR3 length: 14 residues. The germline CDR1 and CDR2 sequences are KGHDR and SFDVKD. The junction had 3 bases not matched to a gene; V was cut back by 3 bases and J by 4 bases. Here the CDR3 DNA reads TGTGCCACCAGTGATAGGACAGGGCGAGAGACCCAGTACTTC. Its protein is CATSDRTGRETQYF.

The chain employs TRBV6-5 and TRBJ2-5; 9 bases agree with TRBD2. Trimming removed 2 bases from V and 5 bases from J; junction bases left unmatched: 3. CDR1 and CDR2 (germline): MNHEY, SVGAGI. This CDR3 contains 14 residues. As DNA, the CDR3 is TGTGCCAGCAGTTACGGGCGGGAGGGGGAGACCCAGTACTTC. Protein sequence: CASSYGREGETQYF.

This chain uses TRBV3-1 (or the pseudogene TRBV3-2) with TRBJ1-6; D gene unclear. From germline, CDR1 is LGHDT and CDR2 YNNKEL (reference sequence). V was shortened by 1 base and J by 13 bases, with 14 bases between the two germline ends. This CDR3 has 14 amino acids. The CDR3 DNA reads TGTGCCAGCAGCCAAGCTAGCCAGCTTAGCCCCCTCCACTTT. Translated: CASSQASQLSPLHF.

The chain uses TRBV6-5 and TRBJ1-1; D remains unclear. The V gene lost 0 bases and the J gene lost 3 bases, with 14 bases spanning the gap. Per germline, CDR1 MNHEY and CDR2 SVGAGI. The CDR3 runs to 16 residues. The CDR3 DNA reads TGTGCCAGCAGTTACTCGACCGGAGGGTGGGACACTGAAGCTTTCTTT. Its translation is CASSYSTGGWDTEAFF.

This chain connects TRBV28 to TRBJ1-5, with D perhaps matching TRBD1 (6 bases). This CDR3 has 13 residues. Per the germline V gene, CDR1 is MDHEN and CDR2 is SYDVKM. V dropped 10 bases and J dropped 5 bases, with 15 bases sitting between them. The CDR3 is CATTRTADQPQHF. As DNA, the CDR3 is TGTGCCACTACTCGGACAGCCGATCAGCCCCAGCATTTT.

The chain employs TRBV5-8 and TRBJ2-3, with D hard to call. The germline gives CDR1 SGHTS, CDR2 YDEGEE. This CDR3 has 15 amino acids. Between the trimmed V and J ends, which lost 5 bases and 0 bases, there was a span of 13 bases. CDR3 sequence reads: CASRWLARSTDTQYF. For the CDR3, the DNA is TGTGCCAGCAGGTGGCTGGCGCGGAGCACAGATACGCAGTATTTT.

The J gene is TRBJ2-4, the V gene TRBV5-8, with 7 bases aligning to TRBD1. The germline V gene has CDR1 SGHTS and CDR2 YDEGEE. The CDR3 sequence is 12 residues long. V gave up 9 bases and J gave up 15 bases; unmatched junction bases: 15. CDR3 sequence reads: CAILDRDRLGYF. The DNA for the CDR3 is TGTGCCATCTTGGACCGGGACAGATTAGGGTACTTC.